Given below is one T cell receptor beta chain in context. The length of the CDR3 is 13 residues. J was trimmed by 3 bases and V by 5 bases; bases with no gene match: 2. The germline gives CDR1 KGHSH, CDR2 LQKENI. The data originate from a study of blood T cell repertoires in COVID-19. Study at large: Whether acute or convalescent, the COVID-19 samples came from the United States, Italy and Spain.

Original data processing: Amplification of reference gene primers provided the estimated nucleated cell counts. Clones were sequenced by immunoSEQ multiplex PCR, and TCRdb holds only the in-frame ones, with some missing. The V and J calls and the clone size are those of that table, but D and trimming were determined from the DNA. The sample carries a few hundred thousand clones, around 91% recorded once. The V call is TRBV18, the J call TRBJ1-2; 8 bases are a match to TRBD1. This clonotype was sampled from a woman between 55 and 75 years old with acute or convalescent COVID-19. The sample was peripheral blood. The CDR3 reads CASSEDRDYGYTF. For the CDR3, the DNA is TGTGCCAGCTCAGAGGACAGGGACTATGGCTACACCTTC. Combining the CDR3 with reference TRBV18 and TRBJ1-2 gives the whole variable domain NAGVMQNPRHLVRRRGQEARLRCSPMKGHSHVYWYRQLPEEGLKFMVYLQKENIIDESGMPKERFSAEFPKEGPSILRIQQVVRGDSAAYFCASSEDRDYGYTFGSGTRLTVV.